One sample yielded the 2 T cell receptor beta chains listed below, sequenced in a study of cytomegalovirus exposure and HLA in healthy donors. Assay used: immunoSEQ multiplex PCR; TCRdb lists only in-frame clones, some missing. The sample shows 220,000 or so clones, around 78% of them seen only once. The sequencing input was PBMCs. These receptor sequences come from a woman aged 18-30 years in good health and CMV-seronegative.

The V gene is TRBV7-8, the J gene TRBJ1-2, with D perhaps matching TRBD1 (5 bases). Per the germline V gene, CDR1 is SGHVS and CDR2 is FQNEAQ. There are 14 residues in the CDR3. Deletions cut 3 bases from V and 3 bases from J, with 11 bases between. The CDR3 DNA sequence: TGTGCCAGCAGCTTTTTTGGGACGCACTATGGCTACACCTTC. Amino acid sequence: CASSFFGTHYGYTF.

V gene TRBV9 combines with J gene TRBJ2-1; D is perhaps TRBD2 (7 bases). V lost 2 bases, J lost 2 bases, and 14 bases lay in between. Germline loops: CDR1 SGDLS, CDR2 YYNGEE. The CDR3 runs to 16 residues. The CDR3 nucleotides read TGTGCCAGCAGCGTCGGGGGGCGCGGCGCCTACAATGAGCAGTTCTTC. It yields the protein CASSVGGRGAYNEQFF.